The next 15 T cell receptor beta chains were all read from a single sample in a study of blood T cells in healthy people across ages (dated by TCRdb to the mid-2010s). The library came from 5' RACE. Sequencer: Illumina HiSeq 2500. A second PCR of about 6 to 12 cycles was run with a J-beta primer mix and a sample-barcoded 5' primer. Clones were called with MiXCR by TCRdb after fastp trimmed the public reads at Q25, and only in-frame beta chains were retained. Entries are consolidated by CDR3 protein sequence, retaining the most common genes and DNA. Recorded for this sample are some 290,000 distinct CDR3 sequences; roughly 26% of them occurred a single time. 29% of the sample goes to the ten largest clones. Sequences were obtained from blood. The source of these receptors is a woman between 65 and 79 years old in good health.

This chain links TRBV28 with TRBJ1-1; D call uncertain. The germline CDR1 and CDR2 sequences are MDHEN and SYDVKM. The CDR3 spans 12 residues. Trimming took off 5 bases at V and 14 bases at J, with 18 bases between the two ends. CDR3 residues: CASSQSEGRAFF. CDR3 sequence (DNA): TGTGCCAGCAGTCAATCGGAGGGTCGAGCCTTCTTT. Full variable domain (missing parts from reference TRBV28 and TRBJ1-1): DVKVTQSSRYLVKRTGEKVFLECVQDMDHENMFWYRQDPGLGLRLIYFSYDVKMKEKGDIPEGYSVSREKKERFSLILESASTNQTSMYLCASSQSEGRAFFGQGTRLTVV.

CDR3 DNA sequence: TGCAGTGCTACTCCTGACATAATTCTCTCCTACGAGCAGTACTTC. As protein: CSATPDIILSYEQYF. The V gene is TRBV20-1, the J gene TRBJ2-5; D call uncertain. The closer fit of TRBJ2-7 to the DNA end suggests the J call may be wrong. This CDR3 region has 15 residues. Germline CDR1 reads DFQATT; CDR2 reads SNEGSKA (reference sequence).

The chain employs TRBV29-1 and TRBJ1-5; D might be TRBD1 (5 bases). Germline-derived CDR1 and CDR2 are SQVTM and ANQGSEA. The CDR3 totals 14 residues. The V end was cut by 5 bases, the J end by 11 bases, with 22 bases between. The CDR3 reads CSVSSGTAGFAQHF. CDR3 bases: TGCAGCGTTTCCTCCGGGACCGCCGGGTTCGCCCAGCATTTT. The full variable domain, rest sourced from reference TRBV29-1 and TRBJ1-5, is SAVISQKPSRDICQRGTSLTIQCQVDSQVTMMFWYRQQPGQSLTLIATANQGSEATYESGFVIDKFPISRPNLTFSTLTVSNMSPEDSSIYLCSVSSGTAGFAQHFGDGTRLSIL.

In this sample, this clonotype turned up many times. J is TRBJ2-1 and V is TRBV28; 7 bases align to TRBD2. V lost 5 bases, J lost 7 bases, and 11 bases stayed unmatched. Germline V gene data show CDR1 as MDHEN and CDR2 as SYDVKM. The CDR3 covers 15 residues. CDR3 sequence reads: CASSGGGGSVNEQFF. The CDR3 region has the DNA TGTGCCAGCAGTGGGGGGGGTGGGTCAGTGAATGAGCAGTTCTTC.

The chain couples TRBV28 to TRBJ1-1; unclear D gene. Trimming shortened V by 10 bases and J by 0 bases, and 9 bases separated the two germline ends. The germline gives CDR1 MDHEN, CDR2 SYDVKM. This CDR3 contains 12 residues. The CDR3 here is CATSEVNTEAFF. CDR3 sequence (DNA): TGTGCCACCTCTGAAGTGAACACTGAAGCTTTCTTT.

The V call is TRBV16, the J call TRBJ2-5; 8 positions match TRBD1. The end of the DNA is better explained by TRBJ2-7, so the J call may be wrong. Per the germline V gene, CDR1 is KGHSY and CDR2 is FQNENV. CDR3 length: 15 residues. DNA for the CDR3: TGTGCCAGCAGCCAAGGACAGGGTGGCACCTACGAGCAGTACTTC. This gives the protein CASSQGQGGTYEQYF.

In its sample, this clonotype was seen once. A much larger clone lies one base from this, so it may be a read error. CDR3 sequence reads: CSIEGAEGTNEELFF. The CDR3 coding sequence is TGCAGCATCGAGGGGGCCGAAGGAACTAATGAAGAACTGTTTTTT. The V gene is TRBV29-1, the J gene TRBJ1-4; 7 bases match TRBD1. Germline-derived CDR1 and CDR2 are SQVTM and ANQGSEA. The CDR3 totals 15 residues.

As to this clonotype: An end of the junction does not agree with germline; a read error may underlie this. The gene calls are TRBV11-3 and TRBJ2-3; TRBD2 aligns across 16 bases. CDR1 is SGHNT, CDR2 YENEEA, per germline. The length of the CDR3 is 18 residues. DNA of the CDR3: TGTGCCAGCAGCTTAGAAGGGACTAGCGGGAGGGTCGAATATACACAGTATTTT. As protein: CASSLEGTSGRVEYTQYF.

The V gene is TRBV29-1, the J gene TRBJ1-2; D remains ambiguous. The germline CDR1 and CDR2 sequences are SQVTM and ANQGSEA. The CDR3 sequence is 11 residues long. V lost 3 bases and J 6 bases, leaving 8 bases between the germline ends. CDR3 in amino acids: CSVETHHGYTF. In DNA, the CDR3 is TGCAGCGTTGAGACACACCATGGCTACACCTTC.

The chain carries TRBV5-1 and TRBJ2-1, with D possibly being TRBD1 or TRBD2 (5 bases each). The V and J ends lost 2 bases and 2 bases respectively, with 11 bases between them. The CDR3 runs 15 residues. Germline V CDR1 and CDR2: SGHRS, YFSETQ. The chain's CDR3 is CASSFRPGPYNEQFF. The CDR3 bases are TGCGCCAGCAGCTTTCGCCCGGGGCCCTACAATGAGCAGTTCTTC. Looking up the rest from reference TRBV5-1 and TRBJ2-1 gives the full variable domain: KAGVTQTPRYLIKTRGQQVTLSCSPISGHRSVSWYQQTPGQGLQFLFEYFSETQRNKGNFPGRFSGRQFSNSRSEMNVSTLELGDSALYLCASSFRPGPYNEQFFGPGTRLTVL.

This clonotype has more than one count but fewer than ten. The gene calls are TRBV5-1 and TRBJ1-2; perhaps TRBD1 as D (5 bases). The CDR3 has 16 residues. V was trimmed by 1 base and J by 3 bases, leaving 16 bases between them. Germline CDR1 SGHRS, CDR2 YFSETQ. CDR3 in amino acids: CASSLSATRGDYGYTF. CDR3 in DNA: TGCGCCAGCAGCTTGTCTGCGACACGGGGGGACTATGGCTACACCTTC.

This sequence joins TRBV3-1 and TRBJ2-5; 11 bases are shared with TRBD1. The assigned J gene may be wrong: the sequence end matches TRBJ2-7 better. The germline V gene has CDR1 LGHDT and CDR2 YNNKEL (reference sequence). The CDR3 is 13 amino acids. CDR3 DNA sequence: TGTGCCAGCAGCCGGACAGGGGGCCTCGAGCAGTACTTC. Encoded protein: CASSRTGGLEQYF.

V is TRBV7-3 and J is TRBJ1-4, with 8 nucleotides matching TRBD1. V trimming: 4 bases; J trimming: 1 base; junction bases outside the gene matches: 8. This CDR3 comprises 17 residues. CDR1 SGHTA and CDR2 FQGTGA come from the germline V gene. The CDR3 loop reads CASSYDRGSRTNEKLFF. CDR3 DNA: TGTGCCAGCAGCTACGACAGGGGATCTCGAACTAATGAAAAACTGTTTTTT.

The chain is built from TRBV12-3 or TRBV12-4 and TRBJ2-7, with a weak D call TRBD1 (6 bases). This CDR3 comprises 13 residues. V lost 7 bases and J 5 bases, leaving 15 bases between the germline ends. The CDR3 loop is CASTRGGSDEQYF. The CDR3 nucleotides read TGTGCCAGCACCAGGGGCGGGTCGGACGAGCAGTACTTC.

This clonotype has ten or more counts. V usage is TRBV29-1 and J usage is TRBJ2-1, with 7 bases fitting TRBD2. This CDR3 region has 14 residues. Germline V gene sequence: CDR1 SQVTM, CDR2 ANQGSEA. J lost 0 bases, V lost 6 bases, and 5 bases had no gene match. The CDR3 here is CSVRGESSYNEQFF. CDR3 in DNA: TGCAGCGTACGGGGGGAGAGCTCCTACAATGAGCAGTTCTTC.